The clone carrying this T cell receptor beta chain was counted only a few times. Its target is unknown. These data come from a study of beta chain features in type 1 diabetes. Whole-study findings and limits: The cDNA sequencing approach could over-represent high-TCR-expressing cells.

V lost 7 bases to trimming and J lost 2 bases, with 14 bases between them. This CDR3 contains 14 residues. The germline CDR1 and CDR2 sequences are MDHEN and SYDVKM. Of the isolated RNA, all was reverse transcribed, and so the sequenced material was expressed TCRB transcripts. Deep immunoSEQ sequencing covered naive, central memory and regulatory T cell samples. Assay used: immunoSEQ multiplex PCR; TCRdb lists only in-frame clones, some missing. The sample includes 140,000 to 150,000 clones, about 9.4% of them seen just once. Sequencing input: naive CD4+ T cells from blood. The chain uses TRBV28 and TRBJ2-5; unclear D gene. The TCR originated in a man younger than 35 in good health. CDR3 region: CASTQAGLQETQYF. The CDR3 DNA sequence: TGTGCCAGCACCCAGGCTGGCTTACAAGAGACCCAGTACTTC.